The 24 T cell receptor beta chains in this list originate from one sample, sequenced in a study of identical twins. One entry per CDR3 protein, called by TCRdb with MiXCR from the 5' RACE reads. Of 550,000 to 800,000 distinct CDR3 sequences in the sample, around 7.4% were seen once. The data also belong to a second study, concerning yellow fever vaccine responses in identical twins.

The sample taken for sequencing was PBMCs. All receptors come from a woman aged 18-29 years in good health.

This clonotype was observed at least ten times. The chain uses TRBV5-6 and TRBJ2-1; 10 bases are a match to TRBD2. This CDR3 contains 17 residues. V lost 0 bases and J lost 6; bases outside the gene matches: 9. CDR1 SGHDT and CDR2 YYEEEE come from the germline V gene. The CDR3 region has the DNA TGTGCCAGCAGCTTGGCCGGACTAGCGGTTGTCCTCAATGAGCAGTTCTTC. Amino acids: CASSLAGLAVVLNEQFF.

The chain joins TRBV20-1 to TRBJ2-3; 7 positions match TRBD1. The CDR3 covers 17 residues. The germline V gene has CDR1 DFQATT and CDR2 SNEGSKA (reference sequence). After removal of 6 bases from V and 5 bases from J, the junction contained 20 bases not matched to a gene. DNA of the CDR3: TGCAGTGCAAGTCCGGGACAGCTCCTTGAGGTGGGAGATACGCAGTATTTT. Amino acid sequence: CSASPGQLLEVGDTQYF.

The chain carries TRBV14 and TRBJ2-1, with 8 bases that match TRBD2. V lost 1 base, J lost 4 bases, and 6 bases stayed unmatched. Germline CDR1 is SGHDN and CDR2 is FVKESK. The CDR3 runs to 16 residues. The CDR3 DNA is TGTGCCAGCAGCCAAGCTAGCGGGTTCTCTTACAATGAGCAGTTCTTC. Amino acids: CASSQASGFSYNEQFF.

In its sample, this clonotype was seen a few times. V gene TRBV13 combines with J gene TRBJ1-6; D gene unclear. V was cut by 3 bases and J by 12 bases, with 18 bases left in between. The CDR3 length is 15 residues. CDR1 and CDR2 (germline): PRHDT, FYEKMQ (reference sequence). This CDR3 reads CASSLLGSAAGPLHF. In nucleotides, the CDR3 is TGTGCCAGCAGCTTGCTCGGGAGCGCGGCTGGACCCCTCCACTTT.

This clonotype was found a few times. This rearrangement joins TRBV2 to TRBJ2-7; the match to TRBD1 covers 8 bases. Trimming took 7 bases from V and 4 from J; bases not matched to a gene: 3. Germline-derived CDR1 and CDR2 are SNHLY and FYNNEI. This CDR3 spans 12 amino acids. The CDR3 reads CASMRQGYEQYF. The CDR3 DNA follows: TGTGCCAGCATGAGACAGGGGTACGAGCAGTACTTC.

This clonotype occurred many times. V usage is TRBV24-1 and J usage is TRBJ2-1; 10 bases line up with TRBD2. From germline, CDR1 is KGHDR and CDR2 SFDVKD. The CDR3 spans 15 residues. The V and J ends lost 5 bases and 6 bases, in that order; junction bases with no gene match: 6. CDR3 nucleotides: TGTGCCACCAGTGGTCCTAGCGGGAGAGTCAATGAGCAGTTCTTC. This encodes CATSGPSGRVNEQFF.

Regarding this clonotype: A junction boundary mismatches the germline segment, possibly from a read error. The genes are TRBV20-1 and TRBJ2-3, with D tentatively TRBD1 or TRBD2 (6 bases each). The CDR3 runs 18 residues. Per germline, CDR1 DFQATT and CDR2 SNEGSKA (reference sequence). CDR3 region: CCARVAAGGTPRTDTQYF. The CDR3, as DNA: TGCTGTGCTAGAGTCGCGGCTGGGGGGACACCCCGCACAGATACGCAGTATTTT.

At least ten counts were recorded for this clonotype. The gene calls are TRBV4-2 and TRBJ2-2; D remains unclear. The ends were cut back, 0 bases at V and 4 bases at J, with 6 bases in the middle. Germline V gives CDR1 LGHNA, CDR2 YNFKEQ. CDR3 length equals 14 residues. The CDR3 DNA sequence: TGTGCCAGCAGCCAAGATCTGATCACCGGGGAGCTGTTTTTT. Its protein is CASSQDLITGELFF.

The chain is built from TRBV4-2 and TRBJ1-4, with TRBD1 identical over 9 bases. Germline V gene data show CDR1 as LGHNA and CDR2 as YNFKEQ. The length of the CDR3 is 18 residues. V gave up 0 bases and J gave up 3 bases; unmatched junction bases: 8. The CDR3 DNA reads as TGTGCCAGCAGCCAAGATGGGGGACAGGGATTTGCTAATGAAAAACTGTTTTTT. Translated, it gives CASSQDGGQGFANEKLFF.

This clonotype was seen at least ten times. One junction end disagrees with the germline gene, perhaps due to a read error. V and J are TRBV10-3 and TRBJ2-2; no definite D call. This CDR3 comprises 13 residues. Germline V gene data show CDR1 as ENHRY and CDR2 as SYGVKD. The CDR3 here is CAMSGKEHGELFF. CDR3 nucleotides: TGTGCCATGAGTGGGAAGGAACACGGGGAGCTGTTTTTT.

In its sample, this clonotype was seen a few times. V and J are TRBV5-1 and TRBJ2-1; D is undetermined. CDR1 is SGHRS, CDR2 YFSETQ, per germline. This CDR3 spans 12 amino acids. The V end was cut by 0 bases, the J end by 10 bases, with 8 bases between. CDR3 residues: CASSLAQPEQFF. The CDR3 DNA reads as TGCGCCAGCAGCTTGGCGCAACCCGAGCAGTTCTTC.

This clonotype appeared many times. V is TRBV3-1 and J is TRBJ2-1, with 7 bases aligning to TRBD1. The ends lost 2 bases at V and 2 bases at J; junction bases unmatched: 6. Germline lookup yields CDR1 LGHDT and CDR2 YNNKEL (reference sequence). CDR3 length equals 16 residues. CDR3 nucleotides: TGTGCCAGCAGCCAAAAATGGGACAGCACCTACAATGAGCAGTTCTTC. Protein product: CASSQKWDSTYNEQFF.

The chain links TRBV19 to TRBJ2-2, with 16 bases aligning to TRBD2. CDR1 and CDR2 from the germline V gene are LNHDA and SQIVND (reference sequence). CDR3 length equals 19 residues. J lost 3 bases, V lost 4 bases, and 8 bases had no gene match. The CDR3 DNA is TGTGCCAGTAGTACGCCGGGACTAGCGGGAGGGCCATACACCGGGGAGCTGTTTTTT. Protein product: CASSTPGLAGGPYTGELFF.

This clonotype was counted many times. V and J are TRBV24-1 and TRBJ1-1, with D uncertain. The CDR3 sequence is 13 residues long. In germline, CDR1 is KGHDR, CDR2 SFDVKD. The ends were cut back, 7 bases at V and 0 bases at J, with 8 bases in the middle. The CDR3 DNA follows: TGTGCCACCAGCGACATAATGAACACTGAAGCTTTCTTT. Translation gives CATSDIMNTEAFF.

This clonotype was detected many times. J is TRBJ1-2 and V is TRBV6-5, with a tentative D call TRBD1 (6 bases). CDR1 is MNHEY and CDR2 is SVGAGI in the germline V gene. The CDR3 sequence is 19 residues long. V was pared by 1 base and J by 2 bases, with 23 bases between. Here the CDR3 DNA reads TGTGCCAGCAGTTACTTTTTGAGCGAGGGGGGGGCGACCAACTATGGCTACACCTTC. This sequence encodes CASSYFLSEGGATNYGYTF.

This clonotype has just a few counts. J is TRBJ2-7 and V is TRBV29-1, with D possibly being TRBD1 (5 bases). V was pared by 3 bases and J by 3 bases, with 12 bases between. The CDR3 runs 13 residues. Per germline, CDR1 SQVTM and CDR2 ANQGSEA. The CDR3 is CSVERLDNYEQYF. The CDR3, as DNA: TGCAGCGTTGAGCGGTTGGACAACTACGAGCAGTACTTC.

This clonotype appeared a few times. The chain joins TRBV20-1 to TRBJ2-2; 8 bases are shared with TRBD1. V lost 1 base, J lost 0 bases, and 4 bases stayed unmatched. This CDR3 spans 16 amino acids. The germline gives CDR1 DFQATT, CDR2 SNEGSKA (reference sequence). CDR3 loop: CSARGSGGANTGELFF. CDR3 nucleotide sequence: TGCAGTGCTAGAGGATCAGGGGGCGCGAACACCGGGGAGCTGTTTTTT.

The chain carries TRBV15 and TRBJ1-1, with a possible D match to TRBD1 (5 bases). V shed 2 bases and J shed 4 bases, with 8 bases lying between them. Germline V gene lookup returns CDR1 LNHNV and CDR2 YYDKDF (reference sequence). The CDR3 sequence is 13 residues long. The chain's CDR3 is CATSRRGVTEAFF. CDR3 nucleotide sequence: TGTGCCACCAGCAGACGGGGGGTCACTGAAGCTTTCTTT.

This clonotype was counted many times. This chain joins TRBV29-1 and TRBJ1-3, with D perhaps TRBD1 (5 bases). V lost 5 bases to trimming and J lost 3 bases, with 11 bases between them. Germline values: CDR1 SQVTM, CDR2 ANQGSEA. This CDR3 region has 13 residues. The CDR3 loop is CSVSGTDGNTIYF. CDR3 DNA sequence: TGCAGCGTTTCAGGGACGGATGGAAACACCATATATTTT.

The table lists this clonotype with many counts. V is TRBV11-2 and J is TRBJ1-2, with TRBD1 identical over 7 bases. Looked up from germline, CDR1 is SGHAT and CDR2 is FQNNGV. The CDR3 is 12 amino acids. V dropped 8 bases and J dropped 4; count of bases not matched to a gene: 4. The CDR3 DNA follows: TGTGCCAGCCAGGGACAGATCTATGGCTACACCTTC. This gives the protein CASQGQIYGYTF.

This clonotype was counted between two and nine times. The chain couples TRBV5-1 to TRBJ2-7; 7 nucleotides match TRBD1. Trimming removed 1 base from V and 2 bases from J; junction bases left unmatched: 6. Germline-derived CDR1 and CDR2 are SGHRS and YFSETQ. The CDR3 length is 15 residues. CDR3 DNA sequence: TGCGCCAGCAGCTTGAGGTCCCAGGGGGCCTACGAGCAGTACTTC. Amino acid sequence: CASSLRSQGAYEQYF. Full variable domain (missing parts from reference TRBV5-1 and TRBJ2-7): KAGVTQTPRYLIKTRGQQVTLSCSPISGHRSVSWYQQTPGQGLQFLFEYFSETQRNKGNFPGRFSGRQFSNSRSEMNVSTLELGDSALYLCASSLRSQGAYEQYFGPGTRLTVT.

The table lists this clonotype with a few counts. The chain employs TRBV19 and TRBJ2-1, with 8 bases that match TRBD2. Germline V CDR1 and CDR2: LNHDA, SQIVND (reference sequence). The CDR3 is 15 residues long. V was clipped by 1 base and J by 3 bases; unmatched bases: 2. The CDR3, as DNA: TGTGCCAGTAGTATAGCGGGAGGGGGCTACAATGAGCAGTTCTTC. Its translation is CASSIAGGGYNEQFF.

This clonotype was seen at least ten times. The CDR3 sequence: CSAGLKGETQYF. CDR3 nucleotides: TGCAGTGCCGGGCTGAAGGGGGAGACCCAGTACTTC. The chain links TRBV20-1 to TRBJ2-5, with D perhaps matching TRBD1 (5 bases). The ends were cut back, 6 bases at V and 5 bases at J, with 13 bases in the middle. The CDR3 is 12 residues long. CDR1 DFQATT and CDR2 SNEGSKA come from the germline V gene (reference sequence).

There are a few counts of this clonotype. The rearrangement links TRBV29-1 to TRBJ2-3; D unclear. Between the trimmed V and J ends, which lost 2 bases and 4 bases, there was a span of 13 bases. This CDR3 has 14 residues. CDR1 and CDR2 (germline): SQVTM, ANQGSEA. CDR3 bases: TGCAGCGTTGAATCGCCCCACTGGGCAGATACGCAGTATTTT. This translates into CSVESPHWADTQYF.